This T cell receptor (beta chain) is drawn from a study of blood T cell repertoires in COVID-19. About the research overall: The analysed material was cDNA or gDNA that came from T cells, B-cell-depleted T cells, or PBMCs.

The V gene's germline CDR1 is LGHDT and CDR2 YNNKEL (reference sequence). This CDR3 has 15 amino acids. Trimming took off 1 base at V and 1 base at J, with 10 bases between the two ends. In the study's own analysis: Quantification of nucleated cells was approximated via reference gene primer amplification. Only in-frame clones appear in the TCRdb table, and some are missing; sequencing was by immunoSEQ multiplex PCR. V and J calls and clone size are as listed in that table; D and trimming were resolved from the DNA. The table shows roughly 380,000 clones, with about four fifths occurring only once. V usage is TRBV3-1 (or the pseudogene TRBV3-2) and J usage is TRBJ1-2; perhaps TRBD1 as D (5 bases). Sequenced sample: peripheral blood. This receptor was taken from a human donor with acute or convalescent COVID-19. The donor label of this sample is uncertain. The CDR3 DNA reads TGTGCCAGCAGCCAAGGCCGACAGTTTAACTATGGCTACACCTTC. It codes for CASSQGRQFNYGYTF.